The clone carrying this T cell receptor (beta chain) was counted many times. The V gene lost 0 bases and the J gene lost 1 base, with 13 bases spanning the gap. Germline CDR1 and CDR2: DFQATT and SNEGSKA (reference sequence). The CDR3 spans 15 residues. Criteria for exclusion of patients were uncontrolled infection, other autoimmune disease, pregnancy or lactation. This sample was included in a study of T cells in Graves' hyperthyroidism and ophthalmopathy. From RNA transcripts, TCR beta CDR3 regions were amplified. An initial round of RT-PCR targeting the TCR CDR3 relied on the HTBI primer set. From the multiplex PCR reads, TCRdb called clonotypes with MiXCR, one entry per CDR3 protein. In the table there are approximately 640,000 distinct CDR3 sequences, 15% to 20% of which are singletons.

The V and J genes are TRBV20-1 and TRBJ2-7, with unresolved D. The sample taken for sequencing was blood. The clonotype originates from a man aged 50-60 years with Graves' hyperthyroidism. CDR3 nucleotides: TGCAGTGCTAGAGAGGGCTTGCGAAAATCCTACGAGCAGTACTTC. This gives the protein CSAREGLRKSYEQYF.